This TCR beta chain was profiled in a study of response to subunit inactivated influenza vaccine. This clonotype was found many times. The antigen remains unidentified. V lost 5 bases and J lost 8, with 12 bases in between. CDR3 size: 12 residues. Germline values: CDR1 SGHAT, CDR2 FQNNGV. MiXCR was run by TCRdb on the RT-PCR reads, yielding one entry per CDR3 protein. The table records 500,000 or so distinct CDR3 sequences, about a tenth of them present only once. Findings and caveats of the study: It was suggested by the authors that few new T cells are recruited by each seasonal influenza vaccination.

This specimen consisted of PBMCs from blood, obtained roughly 47 days after vaccination. The receptor comes from a man aged 50 or older who received an inactivated influenza vaccine. This chain uses TRBV11-2 with TRBJ2-5; tentative D call: TRBD2 (6 bases). This CDR3 reads CASSPPAGTQYF. The CDR3 nucleotides read TGTGCCAGCAGCCCCCCAGCGGGCACCCAGTACTTC.